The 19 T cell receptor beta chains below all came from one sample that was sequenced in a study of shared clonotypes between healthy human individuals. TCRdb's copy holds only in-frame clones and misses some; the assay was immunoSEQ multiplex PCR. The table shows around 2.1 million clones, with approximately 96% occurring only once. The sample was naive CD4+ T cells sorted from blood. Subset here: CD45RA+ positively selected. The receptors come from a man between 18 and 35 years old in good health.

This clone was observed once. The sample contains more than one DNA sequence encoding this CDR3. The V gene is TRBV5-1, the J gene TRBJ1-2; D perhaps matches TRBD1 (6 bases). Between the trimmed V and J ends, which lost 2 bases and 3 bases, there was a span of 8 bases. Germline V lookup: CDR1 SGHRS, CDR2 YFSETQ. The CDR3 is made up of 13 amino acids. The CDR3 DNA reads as TGCGCCAGCAGCTTACAGGGCGACTATGGCTACACCTTC. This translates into CASSLQGDYGYTF.

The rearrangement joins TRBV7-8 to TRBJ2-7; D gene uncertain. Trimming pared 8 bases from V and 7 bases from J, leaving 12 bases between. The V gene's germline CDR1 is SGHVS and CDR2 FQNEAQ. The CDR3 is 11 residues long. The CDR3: CASAGGMEQYF. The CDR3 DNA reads TGTGCCAGCGCAGGTGGGATGGAGCAGTACTTC.

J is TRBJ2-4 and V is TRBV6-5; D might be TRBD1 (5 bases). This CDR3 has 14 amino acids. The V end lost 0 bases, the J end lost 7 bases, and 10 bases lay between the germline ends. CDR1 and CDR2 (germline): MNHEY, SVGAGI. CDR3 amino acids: CASSYSGEPNIQYF. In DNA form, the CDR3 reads TGTGCCAGCAGTTACTCAGGGGAACCTAACATTCAGTACTTC.

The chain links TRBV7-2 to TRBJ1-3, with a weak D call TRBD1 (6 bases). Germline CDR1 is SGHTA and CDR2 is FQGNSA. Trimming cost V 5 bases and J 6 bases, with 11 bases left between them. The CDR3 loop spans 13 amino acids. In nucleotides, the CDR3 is TGTGCCAGCAGCCCAGGACAGTTAAACACCATATATTTT. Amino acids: CASSPGQLNTIYF.

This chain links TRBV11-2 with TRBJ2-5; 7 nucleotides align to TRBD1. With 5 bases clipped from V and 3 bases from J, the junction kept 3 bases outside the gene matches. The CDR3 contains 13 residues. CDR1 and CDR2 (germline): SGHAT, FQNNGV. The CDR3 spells CASSQGQKETQYF. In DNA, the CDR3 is TGTGCCAGCAGCCAGGGACAGAAAGAGACCCAGTACTTC.

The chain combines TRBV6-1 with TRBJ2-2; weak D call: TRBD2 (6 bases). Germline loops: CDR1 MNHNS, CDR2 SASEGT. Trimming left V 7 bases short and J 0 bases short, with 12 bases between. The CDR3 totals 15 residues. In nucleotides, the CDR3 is TGTGCCAGCAAGCAGCGGGCCTCGAACACCGGGGAGCTGTTTTTT. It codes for CASKQRASNTGELFF.

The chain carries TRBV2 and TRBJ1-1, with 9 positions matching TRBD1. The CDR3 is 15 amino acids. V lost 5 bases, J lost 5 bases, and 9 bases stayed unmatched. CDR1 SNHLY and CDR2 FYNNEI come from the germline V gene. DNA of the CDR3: TGTGCCAGCAGTCGGAGCCCGGGACAGGGAACTGAAGCTTTCTTT. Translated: CASSRSPGQGTEAFF.

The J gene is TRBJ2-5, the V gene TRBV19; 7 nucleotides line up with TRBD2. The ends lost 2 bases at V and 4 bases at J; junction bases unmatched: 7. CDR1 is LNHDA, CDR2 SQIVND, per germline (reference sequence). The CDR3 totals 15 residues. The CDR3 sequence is CASSITGGGGETQYF. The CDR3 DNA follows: TGTGCCAGTAGTATAACCGGCGGGGGAGGAGAGACCCAGTACTTC.

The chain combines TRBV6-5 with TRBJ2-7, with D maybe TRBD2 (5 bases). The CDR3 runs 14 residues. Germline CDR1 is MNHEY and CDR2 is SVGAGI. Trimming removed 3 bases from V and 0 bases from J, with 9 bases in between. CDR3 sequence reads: CASSYKRSSYEQYF. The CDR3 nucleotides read TGTGCCAGCAGTTATAAGCGGAGCTCCTACGAGCAGTACTTC.

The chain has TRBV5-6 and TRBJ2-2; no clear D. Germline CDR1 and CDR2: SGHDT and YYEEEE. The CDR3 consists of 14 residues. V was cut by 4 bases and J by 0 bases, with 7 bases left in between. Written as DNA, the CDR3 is TGTGCCAGCAGCCTACCCCCGAACACCGGGGAGCTGTTTTTT. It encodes CASSLPPNTGELFF.

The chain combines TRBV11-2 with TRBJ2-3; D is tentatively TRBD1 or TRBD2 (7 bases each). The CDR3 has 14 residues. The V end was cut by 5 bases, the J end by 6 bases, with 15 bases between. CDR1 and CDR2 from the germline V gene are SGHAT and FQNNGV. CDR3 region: CASSQTRGGDTQYF. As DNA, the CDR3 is TGTGCCAGCAGCCAGACCAGGGGGGGCGATACGCAGTATTTT.

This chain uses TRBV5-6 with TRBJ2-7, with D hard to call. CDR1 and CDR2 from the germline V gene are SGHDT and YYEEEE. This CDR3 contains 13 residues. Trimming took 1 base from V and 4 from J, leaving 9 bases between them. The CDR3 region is CASSLLERYEQYF. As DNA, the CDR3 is TGTGCCAGCAGCTTGCTTGAGAGATACGAGCAGTACTTC.

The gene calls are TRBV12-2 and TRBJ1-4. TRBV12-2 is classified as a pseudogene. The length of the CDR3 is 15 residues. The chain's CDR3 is CASRSGSRTMKSLFF. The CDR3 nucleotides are TGTGCAAGTCGCTCGGGCTCCAGGACGATGAAAAGTCTGTTTTTT.

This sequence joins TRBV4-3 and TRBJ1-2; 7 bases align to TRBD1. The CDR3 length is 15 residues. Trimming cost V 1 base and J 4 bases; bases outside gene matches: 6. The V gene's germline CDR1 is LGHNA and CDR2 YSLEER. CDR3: CASSQARGLAYGYTF. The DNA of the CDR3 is TGCGCCAGCAGCCAAGCGAGGGGGCTAGCCTATGGCTACACCTTC.

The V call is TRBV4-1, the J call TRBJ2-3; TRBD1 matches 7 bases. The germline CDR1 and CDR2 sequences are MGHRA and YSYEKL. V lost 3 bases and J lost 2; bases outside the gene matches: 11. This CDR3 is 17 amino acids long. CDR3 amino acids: CASSHLPGQHFTDTQYF. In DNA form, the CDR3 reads TGCGCCAGCAGCCACTTGCCGGGACAGCATTTCACAGATACGCAGTATTTT.

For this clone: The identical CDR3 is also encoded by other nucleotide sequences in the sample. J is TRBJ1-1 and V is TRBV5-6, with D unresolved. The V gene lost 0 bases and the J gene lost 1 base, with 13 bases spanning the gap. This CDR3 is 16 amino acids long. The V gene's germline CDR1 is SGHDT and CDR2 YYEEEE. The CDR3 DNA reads TGTGCCAGCAGCTTGGGGTTGGGTCAGCCGAACACTGAAGCTTTCTTT. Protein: CASSLGLGQPNTEAFF.

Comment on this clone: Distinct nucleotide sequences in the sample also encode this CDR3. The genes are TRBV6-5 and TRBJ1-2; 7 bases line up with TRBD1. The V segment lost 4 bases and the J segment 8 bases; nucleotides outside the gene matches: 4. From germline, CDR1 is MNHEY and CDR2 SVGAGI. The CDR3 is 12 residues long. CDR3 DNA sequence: TGTGCCAGCAGTTCTCAGGGGGTCGGCTACACCTTC. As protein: CASSSQGVGYTF.

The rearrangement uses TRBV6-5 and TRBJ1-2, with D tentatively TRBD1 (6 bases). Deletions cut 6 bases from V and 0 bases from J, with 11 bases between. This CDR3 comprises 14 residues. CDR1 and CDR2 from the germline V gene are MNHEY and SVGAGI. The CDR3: CASRRDTANYGYTF. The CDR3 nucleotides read TGTGCCAGCAGACGGGACACAGCTAACTATGGCTACACCTTC.

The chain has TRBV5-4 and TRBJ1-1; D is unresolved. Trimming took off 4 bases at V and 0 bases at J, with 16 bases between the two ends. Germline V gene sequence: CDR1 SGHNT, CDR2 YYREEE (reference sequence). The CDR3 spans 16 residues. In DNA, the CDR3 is TGTGCCAGCAGCCCTAGATTGGGATCGATGAACACTGAAGCTTTCTTT. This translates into CASSPRLGSMNTEAFF.